This T cell receptor (beta chain) was recorded in a study of blood T cell repertoires in COVID-19. The protocol was immunoSEQ multiplex PCR, while the TCRdb copy is restricted to in-frame clones and leaves out a portion. Among more than 95,000 clones listed, roughly 85% were seen once. V gave up 1 base and J gave up 2 bases, with 13 bases separating them. The CDR3 runs to 16 residues. Germline-derived CDR1 and CDR2 are SGHVS and FQNEAQ. The chain recombines TRBV7-8 with TRBJ2-3; TRBD2 is a possible D gene (6 bases). This receptor was obtained from a woman aged 80 or over with COVID-19, enrolled during active disease. Material for sequencing was peripheral blood. CDR3 sequence (DNA): TGTGCCAGCAGCTTAGTATCGACTAGATCCACAGATACGCAGTATTTT. This encodes CASSLVSTRSTDTQYF.